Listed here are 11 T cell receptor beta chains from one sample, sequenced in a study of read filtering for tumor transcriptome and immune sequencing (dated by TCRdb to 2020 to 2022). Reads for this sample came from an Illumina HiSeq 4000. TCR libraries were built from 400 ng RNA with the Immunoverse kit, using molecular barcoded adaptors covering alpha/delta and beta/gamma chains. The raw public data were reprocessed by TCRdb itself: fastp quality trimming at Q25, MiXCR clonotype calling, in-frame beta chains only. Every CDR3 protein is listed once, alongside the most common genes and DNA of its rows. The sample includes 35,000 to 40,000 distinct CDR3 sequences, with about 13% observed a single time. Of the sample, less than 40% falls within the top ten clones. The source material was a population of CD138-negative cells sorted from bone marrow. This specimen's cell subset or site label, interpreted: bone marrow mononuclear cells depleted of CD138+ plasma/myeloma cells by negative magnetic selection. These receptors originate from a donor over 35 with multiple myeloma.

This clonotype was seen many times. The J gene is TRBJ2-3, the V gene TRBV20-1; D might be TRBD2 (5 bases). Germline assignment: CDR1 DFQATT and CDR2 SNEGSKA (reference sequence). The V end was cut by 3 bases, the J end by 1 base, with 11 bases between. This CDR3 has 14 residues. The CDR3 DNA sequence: TGCAGTGCTAGTATGCGGGTAGGCACAGATACGCAGTATTTT. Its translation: CSASMRVGTDTQYF.

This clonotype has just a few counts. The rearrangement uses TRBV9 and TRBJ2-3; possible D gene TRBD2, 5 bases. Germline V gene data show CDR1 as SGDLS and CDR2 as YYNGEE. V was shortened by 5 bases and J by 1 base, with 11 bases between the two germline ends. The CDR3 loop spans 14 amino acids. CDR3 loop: CASSGGRGTDTQYF. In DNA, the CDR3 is TGTGCCAGCAGTGGTGGGAGAGGCACAGATACGCAGTATTTT.

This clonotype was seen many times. For the CDR3, the DNA is TGTGCCAGCAGGACCGGGACAGGGGGCGTTGAGGCTGAAGCTTTCTTT. It encodes CASRTGTGGVEAEAFF. The gene calls are TRBV6-2 or TRBV6-3 and TRBJ1-1, with 12 positions matching TRBD1. The germline V gene encodes CDR1 MNHEY and CDR2 SVGEGT. This CDR3 contains 16 residues. The V and J ends lost 6 bases and 6 bases, in that order; junction bases with no gene match: 11.

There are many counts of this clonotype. The CDR3 coding sequence is TGTGCCAGCAACCCTGGGTCGGGGTCAAATCAGCCCCAGCATTTT. Protein sequence: CASNPGSGSNQPQHF. The chain is built from TRBV12-3 or TRBV12-4 and TRBJ1-5; D call uncertain. The CDR3 length is 15 residues. V was clipped by 7 bases and J by 4 bases, with 17 bases between them.

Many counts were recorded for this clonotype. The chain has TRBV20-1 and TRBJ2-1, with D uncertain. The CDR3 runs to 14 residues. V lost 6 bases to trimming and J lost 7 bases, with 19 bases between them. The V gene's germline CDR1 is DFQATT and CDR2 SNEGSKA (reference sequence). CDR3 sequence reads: CSAGNSRLLNEQFF. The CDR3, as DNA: TGCAGTGCAGGGAACTCGAGACTTTTGAATGAGCAGTTCTTC.

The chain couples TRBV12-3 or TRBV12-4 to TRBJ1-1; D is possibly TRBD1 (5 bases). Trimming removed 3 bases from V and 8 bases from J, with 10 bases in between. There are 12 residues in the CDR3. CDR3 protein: CASSFWGVEAFF. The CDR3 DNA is TGTGCCAGCAGTTTTTGGGGGGTAGAAGCTTTCTTT.

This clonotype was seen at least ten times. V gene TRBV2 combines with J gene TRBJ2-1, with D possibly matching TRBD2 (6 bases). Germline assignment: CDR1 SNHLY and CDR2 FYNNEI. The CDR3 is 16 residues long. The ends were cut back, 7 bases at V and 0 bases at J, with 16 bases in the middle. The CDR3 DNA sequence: TGTGCCAGCACTTTCCGCGGGGTAGTCTCCTACAATGAGCAGTTCTTC. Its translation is CASTFRGVVSYNEQFF.

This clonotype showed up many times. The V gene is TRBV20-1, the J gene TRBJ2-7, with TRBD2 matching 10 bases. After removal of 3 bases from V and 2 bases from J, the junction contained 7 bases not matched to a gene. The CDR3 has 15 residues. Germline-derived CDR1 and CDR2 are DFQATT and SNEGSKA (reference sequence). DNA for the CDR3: TGCAGTGCTAGTCGCGAGCGGGAGGGGGCCTACGAGCAGTACTTC. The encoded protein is CSASREREGAYEQYF.

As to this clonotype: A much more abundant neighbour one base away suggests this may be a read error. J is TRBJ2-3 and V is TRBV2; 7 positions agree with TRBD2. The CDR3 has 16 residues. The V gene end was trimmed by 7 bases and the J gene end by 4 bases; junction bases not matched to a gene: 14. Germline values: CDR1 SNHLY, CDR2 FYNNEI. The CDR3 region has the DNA TGTGCCAGCAAGGAGATAGTGGGAGGGTCGGCAGATACGCAGTATTTT. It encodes CASKEIVGGSADTQYF.

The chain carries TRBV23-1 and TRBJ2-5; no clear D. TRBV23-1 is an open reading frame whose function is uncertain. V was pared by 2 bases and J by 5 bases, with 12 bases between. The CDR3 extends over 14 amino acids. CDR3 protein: CASSQETVWETQYF. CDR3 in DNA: TGCGCCAGCAGTCAAGAGACCGTATGGGAGACCCAGTACTTC.

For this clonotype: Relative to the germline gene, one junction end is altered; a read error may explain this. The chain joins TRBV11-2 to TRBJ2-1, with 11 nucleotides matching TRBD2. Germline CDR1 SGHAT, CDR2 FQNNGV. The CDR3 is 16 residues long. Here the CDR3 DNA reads TGTGCCAGCAGCTTAGTTAGCGGGAGGGTTGGCAATGGGCAGTTCTTC. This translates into CASSLVSGRVGNGQFF.